This TCR beta chain was identified in a study of neurological immune-mediated disorders. Study-level points and caveats: In HTLV-1-associated myelopathy, TCR clonal expansion was greatest, and in multiple sclerosis it was least, below healthy controls.

The sample holds many counts of this clonotype. Its antigen is currently unknown. Synthesis of cDNA was performed by 5'RACE using 10-nucleotide random UMIs. Every sequencing run produced over 190 million TCR-beta sequences that came from 15-18 subjects. Each CDR3 protein gets one entry after TCRdb re-called the 5' RACE reads with MiXCR. The profile covers about 37,000 distinct CDR3 sequences, with under 14% appearing a single time and around 4% taken by the ten largest. The CDR3 is 15 amino acids. Germline V lookup: CDR1 SGHRS, CDR2 YFSETQ. The ends lost 0 bases at V and 7 bases at J; junction bases unmatched: 5. The sorted libraries took about a million CD4+ or CD8+ T cells.

The sample taken for sequencing was CD4+ T cells from blood. This chain connects TRBV5-1 to TRBJ2-2; 8 bases line up with TRBD1. This clonotype was sampled from a woman in her 30s with HTLV-1-associated myelopathy (HAM/TSP). The CDR3 protein is CASSLETGGIGELFF. CDR3 bases: TGCGCCAGCAGCTTGGAAACAGGGGGTATCGGGGAGCTGTTTTTT.